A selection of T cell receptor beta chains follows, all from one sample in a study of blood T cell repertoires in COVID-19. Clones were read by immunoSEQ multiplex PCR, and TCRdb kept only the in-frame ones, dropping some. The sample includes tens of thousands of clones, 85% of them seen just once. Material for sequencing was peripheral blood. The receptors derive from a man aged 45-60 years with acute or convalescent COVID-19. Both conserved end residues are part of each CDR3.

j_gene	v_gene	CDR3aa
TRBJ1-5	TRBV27	CASSPGTGGNQPQHF
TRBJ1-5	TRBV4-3	CASGEALNQPQHF
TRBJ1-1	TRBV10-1	CASRGQGDTEAFF
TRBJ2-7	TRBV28	CASSSLAGGPYEQYF
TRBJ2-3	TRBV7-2	CASSLGTLSTDTQYF
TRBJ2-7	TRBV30	CAWRRLTSVGYEQYF
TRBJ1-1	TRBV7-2	CASSLIIGGGLGTEAFF
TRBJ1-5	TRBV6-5	CASRPQGSGNQPQHF
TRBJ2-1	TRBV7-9	CASSSQKGEAGGSNEQFF
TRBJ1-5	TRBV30	CAWSATGNQPQHF
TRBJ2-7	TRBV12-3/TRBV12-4	CASSLGRGEQYF
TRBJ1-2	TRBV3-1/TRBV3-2	CASSPSVSKHYGYTF
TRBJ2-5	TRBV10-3	CAISPGGTQETQYF
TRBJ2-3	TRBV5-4	CASSYKRGSTDTQYF
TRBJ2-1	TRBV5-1	CASSLDTSGSNEQFF
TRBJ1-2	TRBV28	CASSQTGGYTF
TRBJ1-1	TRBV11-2	CASSPVRQGRNTEAFF
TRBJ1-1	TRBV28	CASSLPSEAEAFF
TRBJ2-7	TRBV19	CATRGGLGTYEQYF
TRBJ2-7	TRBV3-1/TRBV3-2	CASSPGQGTPYEQYF
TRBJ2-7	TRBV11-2	CASSLEWRVYEQYF
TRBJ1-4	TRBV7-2	CASSLLGSSEKLFF
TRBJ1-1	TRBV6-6	CASSYSNQLNTEAFF
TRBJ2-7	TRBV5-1	CASSPTGGTEQYF
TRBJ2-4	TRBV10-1	CASSGGDPKNIQYF
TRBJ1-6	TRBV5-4	CASSQLGQGGSNSPLHF
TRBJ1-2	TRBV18	CASSLGQAEVVGYGYTF
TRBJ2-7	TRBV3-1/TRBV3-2	CASSLPSGRGEQYF